This T cell receptor beta chain was identified during a study of technical replicates of blood from a few donors. The CDR3 is 14 amino acids. The junction had 7 bases not matched to a gene; V was cut back by 5 bases and J by 4 bases. Looked up from germline, CDR1 is SGHTA and CDR2 is FQGNSA. TCRdb's copy holds only in-frame clones and misses some; the assay was immunoSEQ multiplex PCR. The sample has approximately 73,000 clones; around 96% are singletons. The sequence was obtained from a human donor in good health. Sequencing used T cells isolated from PBMCs. The chain is built from TRBV7-2 and TRBJ1-2, with 7 bases that match TRBD1. This CDR3 is CASSPRGSFYGYTF. In nucleotides, the CDR3 is TGTGCCAGCAGCCCCAGGGGGTCGTTCTATGGCTACACCTTC. The full variable domain, rest sourced from reference TRBV7-2 and TRBJ1-2, is GAGVSQSPSNKVTEKGKDVELRCDPISGHTALYWYRQSLGQGLEFLIYFQGNSAPDKSGLPSDRFSAERTGGSVSTLTIQRTQQEDSAVYLCASSPRGSFYGYTFGSGTRLTVV.